The source of this T cell receptor beta chain is a study of blood T cell repertoires in COVID-19 (dated by TCRdb to 2018 to 2020). Regarding the research as a whole: Collaborator samples came from the United States, Italy and Spain and covered acute and convalescent phases of COVID-19. The material from the prospective study consisted of cDNA or gDNA derived from T cells, B-cell-depleted T cells, or PBMCs. The dataset comprised deeply sampled blood TCRbeta repertoires from subjects exposed to, actively infected with, or recovered from COVID-19. A freely available public database, intended as a resource for researchers studying the immune response to SARS-CoV-2, is where the repertoires were released. The samples were drawn from two sources: the first 160 participants of the ongoing ImmuneRACE study, and 1,200 or so subjects contributed by 6 global collaborators. Nearly every sample came with metadata listing a de-identified subject ID, COVID-19 status, age in years and sex. Where HLA class I and class II types were available, the types were taken from metadata supplied by the sample provider, not from assay-based typing. Broad study findings and their caveats: The amount of clinical and demographic metadata varied by source and participant and was provided uncurated.

The CDR3 numbers 15 residues from cysteine through phenylalanine. Only the CDR3 region is kept as DNA, spanning 45 bases read in frame from base 1. Per the germline V gene (reference sequence), SGHKS is the CDR1 and YYEKEE is the CDR2. Trimming takes 4 bases from V and 0 bases from J, and the germline ends sit 12 bases apart. Collaborating institutions collected whole blood in K2EDTA tubes following their own protocols. For TCRbeta analysis, collaborators shipped samples as frozen whole blood, isolated PBMCs, or DNA extracted from either of those sample types. TCRbeta CDR3 regions were amplified from genomic DNA using the immunoSEQ Assay, a bias-controlled multiplex PCR. Per the original workflow: Nucleated cell counts per sample were estimated from amplification of reference gene primers within the assay. Sequence reads were collapsed and filtered to measure the absolute abundance of every unique TCRbeta CDR3 rearrangement. Productive Simpson clonality was computed per sample as the square root of Simpson's diversity index over productive rearrangements. The table was pulled from immuneACCESS by TCRdb, which kept in-frame rearrangements only. Such tables lose some clones; where checked, under half of the loss comes from unresolved V genes, and the rest has no known cause. That table supplies the V and J calls and clone size; D and trimming were determined from the DNA. The sample has some 120,000 clones on record, about 75% of them singletons. The top ten clonotypes cover roughly 20% of the sample.

In regard to this clone: Its binding antigen is unknown. Base qualities are not recorded, but no much larger clone differs from it by a single base.

The receptor was derived from an elderly man with acute or convalescent COVID-19. The sample taken for sequencing was peripheral blood. The V and J segments used are TRBV5-5 and TRBJ2-3, with the D gene not confidently named. The nucleotide sequence is given as TGTGCCAGCAGCACTGGCTTGACTAGCACAGATACGCAGTATTTT. Its amino acids are CASSTGLTSTDTQYF.